Presented here are 26 T cell receptor beta chains from one specimen sequenced in a study of vaccination and CD4 T cells after COVID-19. The treatment is: roughly 10-day PBMC culture with coronavirus spike peptide pools or control peptides (ViraFEST assay). Oncomine TCR Beta short-read sequencing was applied to DNA from cultured CD4+ T cells. One entry per CDR3 protein results from TCRdb running MiXCR on the PCR reads. This sample carries around 18,000 distinct CDR3 sequences, under 65% of them seen once, and the ten largest clones take almost 10%. Their antigens are not known. This specimen was CD4+ T cells from blood, cultured in vitro, taken after SARS-CoV-2 vaccination. These receptors all stem from a human donor who had recovered from COVID-19.

This clonotype was observed a handful of times. The V call is TRBV24-1, the J call TRBJ2-1; D is uncertain. Germline V gives CDR1 KGHDR, CDR2 SFDVKD. The CDR3 sequence is 11 residues long. Trimming stripped 3 bases from V and 7 bases from J, with 3 bases between. CDR3 residues: CATSDGNEQFF. For the CDR3, the DNA is TGTGCCACCAGTGATGGTAATGAGCAGTTCTTC.

The gene calls are TRBV5-1 and TRBJ1-2; maybe TRBD1 (6 bases). V was trimmed by 2 bases and J by 1 base, leaving 6 bases between them. The V gene's germline CDR1 is SGHRS and CDR2 YFSETQ. This CDR3 region has 13 residues. The CDR3 loop reads CASSLQGNYGYTF. CDR3 in DNA: TGCGCCAGCAGCTTACAGGGTAACTATGGCTACACCTTC.

V usage is TRBV19 and J usage is TRBJ1-5; TRBD1 matches 8 bases. V shed 3 bases, J shed 5 bases, and the junction held 3 bases outside the gene matches. The length of the CDR3 is 14 residues. Germline V gene lookup returns CDR1 LNHDA and CDR2 SQIVND (reference sequence). CDR3 sequence (DNA): TGTGCCAGTAGTATTGGGGGACAGGATCAGCCCCAGCATTTT. This sequence encodes CASSIGGQDQPQHF.

Written as DNA, the CDR3 is TGTGCCACCAGTGAGGGGGGCAGGGTGAGTGGCTACACCTTC. This translates into CATSEGGRVSGYTF. The chain is built from TRBV24-1 and TRBJ1-2; possible D gene TRBD1, 6 bases. CDR3 length: 14 residues. V was trimmed by 4 bases and J by 7 bases, leaving 15 bases between them. Germline-derived CDR1 and CDR2 are KGHDR and SFDVKD.

This clonotype was seen a single time. The gene calls are TRBV20-1 and TRBJ1-2; 8 positions agree with TRBD1. There are 13 residues in the CDR3. V shed 6 bases and J 0 bases; nucleotides not matched to a gene: 3. CDR1 and CDR2 (germline): DFQATT, SNEGSKA (reference sequence). The DNA of the CDR3 is TGCAGTGCCCGGACAGGGACTAACTATGGCTACACCTTC. It codes for CSARTGTNYGYTF.

This chain connects TRBV5-1 to TRBJ1-1; no firm D call. The CDR3 is 16 residues long. The ends were cut back, 4 bases at V and 3 bases at J, with 19 bases in the middle. The germline V gene encodes CDR1 SGHRS and CDR2 YFSETQ. DNA of the CDR3: TGCGCCAGCAGCGGCCTCGGCGGAGAAAGGCACACTGAAGCTTTCTTT. Amino acid sequence: CASSGLGGERHTEAFF.

The rearrangement joins TRBV12-3 or TRBV12-4 to TRBJ1-3; D gene unclear. V lost 8 bases to trimming and J lost 0 bases, with 20 bases between them. The CDR3 loop spans 17 amino acids. The CDR3 nucleotides are TGTGCCAGCTACTCAGCCCCCCCTCGCCCCTCTGGAAACACCATATATTTT. Protein sequence: CASYSAPPRPSGNTIYF.

The chain links TRBV11-3 to TRBJ1-1; D gene unclear. The CDR3 is 15 amino acids. Germline CDR1 reads SGHNT; CDR2 reads YENEEA. V shed 1 base and J shed 4 bases, with 13 bases lying between them. This chain's CDR3 is CASSLGTTAATEAFF. DNA for the CDR3: TGTGCCAGCAGCTTAGGTACTACCGCTGCCACTGAAGCTTTCTTT.

This clonotype was seen a handful of times. The chain uses TRBV5-4 and TRBJ2-1; 9 bases agree with TRBD2. Germline CDR1 and CDR2: SGHNT and YYREEE (reference sequence). There are 16 residues in the CDR3. Germline trimming cut 3 bases from V and 5 bases from J; bases unmatched to any gene: 9. CDR3 DNA: TGTGCCAGCAGCTCCGGAGGTCAGCGGGGGGACAATGAGCAGTTCTTC. Its translation: CASSSGGQRGDNEQFF.

V is TRBV12-3 or TRBV12-4 and J is TRBJ2-7; D is possibly TRBD1 (6 bases). Trimming shortened V by 4 bases and J by 2 bases, and 12 bases separated the two germline ends. The CDR3 is 14 residues long. CDR3 residues: CASSSDRRTYEQYF. The CDR3 DNA reads TGTGCCAGCAGTTCGGACAGAAGAACCTACGAGCAGTACTTC.

The chain couples TRBV20-1 to TRBJ2-6, with D possibly TRBD2 on 6 matching bases. Germline values: CDR1 DFQATT, CDR2 SNEGSKA (reference sequence). Trimming left V 1 base short and J 4 bases short, with 20 bases between. This CDR3 has 18 amino acids. The CDR3 nucleotides read TGCAGTGCTAGAGGCCGGGGGTTCGATATGGGGGGGGCCAACGTCCTGACTTTC. It specifies CSARGRGFDMGGANVLTF.

The V call is TRBV5-1, the J call TRBJ1-6; 9 nucleotides agree with TRBD1. Germline V gives CDR1 SGHRS, CDR2 YFSETQ. V was pared by 4 bases and J by 5 bases, with 4 bases of the junction left unmatched. The CDR3 is made up of 15 amino acids. CDR3 sequence: CASSAGTGNNSPLHF. Here the CDR3 DNA reads TGCGCCAGCAGCGCGGGGACAGGGAATAATTCACCCCTCCACTTT.

The chain joins TRBV2 to TRBJ2-1; D gene ambiguous. Between the trimmed V and J ends, which lost 0 bases and 0 bases, there was a span of 9 bases. CDR1 is SNHLY and CDR2 is FYNNEI in the germline V gene. The CDR3 covers 16 residues. CDR3: CASSEALLDSYNEQFF. The CDR3 nucleotides are TGTGCCAGCAGTGAAGCGCTCCTCGACTCCTACAATGAGCAGTTCTTC.

The table lists this clonotype with a few counts. The CDR3 DNA reads as TGTGCCAGCAGTGAGTCGGGGGACTACTATGGCTACACCTTC. Translating gives CASSESGDYYGYTF. The V gene is TRBV25-1, the J gene TRBJ1-2; a possible D gene is TRBD1 (5 bases). The CDR3 runs to 14 residues. Trimming cost V 3 bases and J 3 bases, with 11 bases left between them. Looked up from germline, CDR1 is MGHDK and CDR2 is SYGVNS.

The rearrangement joins TRBV28 to TRBJ1-5; 8 nucleotides match TRBD1. The CDR3 spans 18 residues. Germline values: CDR1 MDHEN, CDR2 SYDVKM. V shed 3 bases, J shed 5 bases, and the junction held 15 bases outside the gene matches. In DNA, the CDR3 is TGTGCCAGCAGTTTCTTTAGTGGAACAGGGGGTTCGGATCAGCCCCAGCATTTT. It translates to CASSFFSGTGGSDQPQHF.

The chain couples TRBV29-1 to TRBJ1-5, with a weak D call TRBD1 (5 bases). Germline-derived CDR1 and CDR2 are SQVTM and ANQGSEA. The CDR3 covers 13 residues. The V gene lost 6 bases and the J gene lost 1 base, with 10 bases spanning the gap. Written as DNA, the CDR3 is TGCAGCGTGGGCCGGGACAGCAATCAGCCCCAGCATTTT. This gives the protein CSVGRDSNQPQHF.

The chain recombines TRBV12-3 or TRBV12-4 with TRBJ1-5, with D tentatively TRBD1 (5 bases). CDR3 length: 15 amino acids. V lost 1 base and J lost 4, with 11 bases in between. CDR3: CASSLEGGANQPQHF. The CDR3 DNA follows: TGTGCCAGCAGTTTAGAAGGAGGGGCAAATCAGCCCCAGCATTTT.

The chain recombines TRBV10-3 with TRBJ1-2, with 7 nucleotides matching TRBD1. The CDR3 is 13 residues long. J gave up 7 bases and V 6 bases, and 8 bases lay outside the gene matches. CDR1 ENHRY and CDR2 SYGVKD come from the germline V gene. The CDR3 reads CAISGGQGVGYTF. For the CDR3, the DNA is TGTGCCATCAGCGGGGGGCAGGGGGTTGGCTACACCTTC.

The chain combines TRBV7-2 with TRBJ2-1; TRBD1 might be the D (6 bases). Germline assignment: CDR1 SGHTA and CDR2 FQGNSA. CDR3 length equals 15 residues. V gave up 2 bases and J gave up 4 bases, with 12 bases separating them. The CDR3 is CASSLSQGQYNEQFF. The CDR3 nucleotides are TGTGCCAGCAGCTTATCACAGGGACAATACAATGAGCAGTTCTTC.

The J gene is TRBJ2-3, the V gene TRBV7-9; 7 nucleotides match TRBD2. Germline trimming cut 8 bases from V and 2 bases from J; bases unmatched to any gene: 4. The CDR3 sequence is 13 residues long. Germline V gives CDR1 SEHNR, CDR2 FQNEAQ (reference sequence). The CDR3 reads CASFLADTDTQYF. Here the CDR3 DNA reads TGTGCCAGCTTCCTAGCGGACACAGATACGCAGTATTTT.

The CDR3 protein is CASSYRPLAGVDEQYF. The CDR3 DNA follows: TGTGCCAGCAGTTACCGCCCACTAGCGGGAGTGGACGAGCAGTACTTC. This rearrangement joins TRBV27 to TRBJ2-7; TRBD2 agrees at 11 bases. The CDR3 totals 16 residues. After removal of 4 bases from V and 5 bases from J, the junction contained 10 bases not matched to a gene. Germline V gene data show CDR1 as MNHEY and CDR2 as SMNVEV (reference sequence).

This clonotype was counted between two and nine times. The V gene is TRBV7-8, the J gene TRBJ2-3; no definite D call. V was pared by 8 bases and J by 2 bases, with 8 bases between. The germline V gene has CDR1 SGHVS and CDR2 FQNEAQ. This CDR3 spans 12 amino acids. In DNA, the CDR3 is TGTGCCAGCGGGCCGTCCACAGATACGCAGTATTTT. Its protein is CASGPSTDTQYF.

V usage is TRBV7-2 and J usage is TRBJ1-5, with 9 bases lining up with TRBD1. V lost 8 bases and J lost 4; bases outside the gene matches: 9. CDR3 size: 15 residues. Per the germline V gene, CDR1 is SGHTA and CDR2 is FQGNSA. In nucleotides, the CDR3 is TGTGCCAGCTCCTACTCGACAGGGGGAAATCAGCCCCAGCATTTT. Translated: CASSYSTGGNQPQHF.

This clonotype was seen only once. Compared with germline, one end of the junction differs, possibly owing to a read error. CDR3 sequence (DNA): TGTGCCAGCAGCATCCGGACTCATTTT. It yields the protein CASSIRTHF. This chain uses TRBV9 with TRBJ2-3, with a possible D match to TRBD2 (5 bases). CDR1 and CDR2 (germline): SGDLS, YYNGEE. The CDR3 has 9 amino acids.

In this sample, this clonotype turned up a few times. J is TRBJ2-2 and V is TRBV7-3; no clear D. This CDR3 is 13 amino acids long. The V gene's germline CDR1 is SGHTA and CDR2 FQGTGA. V was clipped by 3 bases and J by 5 bases, with 7 bases between them. CDR3 DNA: TGTGCCAGCAGCTTTAGGGAAACCGGGGAGCTGTTTTTT. This codes for CASSFRETGELFF.

The chain couples TRBV2 to TRBJ1-2; no firm D call. The V gene's germline CDR1 is SNHLY and CDR2 FYNNEI. Trimming shortened V by 2 bases and J by 5 bases, and 6 bases separated the two germline ends. The CDR3 runs 12 residues. The CDR3 DNA follows: TGTGCCAGCAGTGAAAGGGTGTATGGCTACACCTTC. This encodes CASSERVYGYTF.